A selection of T cell receptor beta chains follows, all from one sample in a study of blood T cell repertoires in COVID-19. Produced via immunoSEQ multiplex PCR; TCRdb's table is partial and in-frame only. The data show under 250,000 clones, with more than 70% seen just once and under 3% held by the top ten. The source material was peripheral blood. Every receptor here comes from a man between 50 and 59 years old with active or convalescent COVID-19. Each CDR3 is given with its conserved first and last residue. The order of the fields is D gene, J gene, clone size, V gene, CDR3 DNA, CDR3 protein. The D gene is left open where the match is weak. A clone size is listed for some rows: how often the clone was seen (once, few, many), or a class if it is expanded.

D: -
J: TRBJ1-2
size: -
V: TRBV28
DNA: TGTGCCAGCAGTTTCGGCAGGGGAAGTGGCTACACCTTC
CDR3: CASSFGRGSGYTF

D: TRBD2
J: TRBJ2-1
size: -
V: TRBV27
DNA: TGTGCCAGCAGTTTATTAGGGCTAGCGGGGGCCCGATCTTACAATGAGCAGTTCTTC
CDR3: CASSLLGLAGARSYNEQFF

D: TRBD1
J: TRBJ1-5
size: -
V: TRBV2
DNA: TGTGCCAGCAGTGGAGATACAGGGGTTCTAGGGCCCCAGCATTTT
CDR3: CASSGDTGVLGPQHF

D: TRBD1
J: TRBJ1-5
size: few
V: TRBV2
DNA: TGTGCCAGCAGTGAAGCGTTCGGGACAGGGGCCCAGCATTTT
CDR3: CASSEAFGTGAQHF

D: -
J: TRBJ2-2
size: -
V: TRBV7-9
DNA: TGTGCCAGCAGCTTATACGAGGTGTCCGGGGAGCTGTTTTTT
CDR3: CASSLYEVSGELFF

D: -
J: TRBJ2-1
size: -
V: TRBV7-9
DNA: TGTGCCAGCAGCTCCGCCGGAGCGCGAATCGACAATGAGCAGTTCTTC
CDR3: CASSSAGARIDNEQFF

D: -
J: TRBJ2-7
size: -
V: TRBV7-2
DNA: TGTGCCAGCAGCTTAGCGGGGCTCACCTACGAGCAGTACTTC
CDR3: CASSLAGLTYEQYF

D: TRBD2
J: TRBJ2-7
size: -
V: TRBV14
DNA: TGTGCCAGCAGCCAGAATTACGGACTAGCGGGACTTGGCGAGCAGTACTTC
CDR3: CASSQNYGLAGLGEQYF

D: TRBD1
J: TRBJ1-2
size: -
V: TRBV18
DNA: TGTGCCAGCTCACCAGCACCAGGGGGAACCTATGGCTACACCTTC
CDR3: CASSPAPGGTYGYTF

D: TRBD1
J: TRBJ1-2
size: once
V: TRBV6-1
DNA: TGTGCCAGCAGTGAAGCCGGGACAGGGGGATTCGGTGGCTACACCTTC
CDR3: CASSEAGTGGFGGYTF

D: -
J: TRBJ2-1
size: -
V: TRBV21-1
DNA: TGTGCCAGCAGCCTAAGACTTCACCGGGGTACCCATTACAATGAGCAGTTCTTC
CDR3: CASSLRLHRGTHYNEQFF

D: TRBD1
J: TRBJ1-2
size: -
V: TRBV11-2
DNA: TGTGCCAGCAGCTTTACTCGGGACAGGGGATCCTCTGGCTACACCTTC
CDR3: CASSFTRDRGSSGYTF

D: TRBD1
J: TRBJ2-1
size: -
V: TRBV6-4
DNA: TGTGCCAGCAGTGGGGGGACAGGGGGCTACAATGAGCAGTTCTTC
CDR3: CASSGGTGGYNEQFF

D: -
J: TRBJ2-7
size: -
V: TRBV11-2
DNA: TGTGCCAGCAGCTTAGAATCCGGGAGCTCCTACGAGCAGTACTTC
CDR3: CASSLESGSSYEQYF

D: -
J: TRBJ2-2
size: -
V: TRBV5-1
DNA: TGCGCCAGCAGCTTGAGGATGACAGGCCCTACGAACACCGGGGAGCTGTTTTTT
CDR3: CASSLRMTGPTNTGELFF

D: -
J: TRBJ1-2
size: -
V: TRBV27
DNA: TGTGCCAGCAGTTTTCAGGCAGGGAATAACTATGGCTACACCTTC
CDR3: CASSFQAGNNYGYTF

D: TRBD2
J: TRBJ2-7
size: -
V: TRBV28
DNA: TGTGCCAGCATAGGGGCGGGACTAGCGGGAAAGGGGAATGGCGAGCAGTACTTC
CDR3: CASIGAGLAGKGNGEQYF

D: TRBD2
J: TRBJ2-1
size: -
V: TRBV19
DNA: TGTGCCAGTAGTGGGCTAGCGGGGTGGGGTGACAATGAGCAGTTCTTC
CDR3: CASSGLAGWGDNEQFF

D: -
J: TRBJ2-3
size: -
V: TRBV27
DNA: TGTGCCAGCAGTTTATTAGACGGGGTGGAGAGCACAGATACGCAGTATTTT
CDR3: CASSLLDGVESTDTQYF

D: -
J: TRBJ1-3
size: -
V: TRBV12-5
DNA: TGTGCTAGTGGTTCCTCAAACACCATATATTTT
CDR3: CASGSSNTIYF

D: -
J: TRBJ2-2
size: -
V: TRBV19
DNA: TGTGCCAGTCCTGGGCTTGGGCCCGGGGAGCTGTTTTTT
CDR3: CASPGLGPGELFF

D: TRBD2
J: TRBJ2-3
size: few
V: TRBV11-2
DNA: TGTGCCAGCACGGTAGGGGAGGGACTACAAGGTCCGCAGTATTTT
CDR3: CASTVGEGLQGPQYF

D: TRBD1
J: TRBJ2-7
size: once
V: TRBV19
DNA: TGTGCCAGTAGTAGTTGGGGACAGGGAAAGAACGAGCAGTACTTC
CDR3: CASSSWGQGKNEQYF

D: -
J: TRBJ1-1
size: once
V: TRBV6-6
DNA: TGTGCCAGCAGATCGGGAAGGGACACTGAAGCTTTCTTT
CDR3: CASRSGRDTEAFF

D: TRBD2
J: TRBJ2-1
size: -
V: TRBV11-2
DNA: TGTGCCAGCAGCTTAGGCGGGAGCGGTTGGAGTGAGCAGTTCTTC
CDR3: CASSLGGSGWSEQFF

D: TRBD1
J: TRBJ1-1
size: -
V: TRBV11-2
DNA: TGTGCCAGCAGCTTAGCAGGGGGCCTTAACACTGAAGCTTTCTTT
CDR3: CASSLAGGLNTEAFF

D: TRBD1
J: TRBJ1-1
size: -
V: TRBV5-1
DNA: TGCGCCAGCAGCCCCGCCATACAGGGGGTAGCTTTCTTT
CDR3: CASSPAIQGVAFF

D: -
J: TRBJ2-3
size: -
V: TRBV23-1
DNA: TGCGCCAGCAGTCAACCCAGGCACAACACAGATACGCAGTATTTT
CDR3: CASSQPRHNTDTQYF

D: -
J: TRBJ2-1
size: -
V: TRBV30
DNA: TGTGCCTGGAGTGTAGGGGGGGCCGTGACCTACAATGAGCAGTTCTTC
CDR3: CAWSVGGAVTYNEQFF